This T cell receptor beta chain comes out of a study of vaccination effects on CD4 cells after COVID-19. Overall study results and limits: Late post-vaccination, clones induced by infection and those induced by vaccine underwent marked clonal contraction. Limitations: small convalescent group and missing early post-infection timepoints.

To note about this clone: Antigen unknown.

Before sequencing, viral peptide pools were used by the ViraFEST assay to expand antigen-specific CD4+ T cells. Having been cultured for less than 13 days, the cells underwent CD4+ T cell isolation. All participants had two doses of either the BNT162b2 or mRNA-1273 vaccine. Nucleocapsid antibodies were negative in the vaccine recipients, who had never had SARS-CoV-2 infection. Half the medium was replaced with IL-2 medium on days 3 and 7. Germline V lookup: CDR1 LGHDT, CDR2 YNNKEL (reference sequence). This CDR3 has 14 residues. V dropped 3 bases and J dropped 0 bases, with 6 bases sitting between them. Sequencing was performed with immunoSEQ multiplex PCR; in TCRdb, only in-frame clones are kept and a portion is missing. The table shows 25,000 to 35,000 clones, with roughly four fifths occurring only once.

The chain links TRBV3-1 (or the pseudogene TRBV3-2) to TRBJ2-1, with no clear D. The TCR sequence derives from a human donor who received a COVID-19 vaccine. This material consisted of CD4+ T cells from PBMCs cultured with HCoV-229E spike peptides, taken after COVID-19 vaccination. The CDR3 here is CASSHGNSYNEQFF. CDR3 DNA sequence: TGTGCCAGCAGCCACGGCAACTCCTACAATGAGCAGTTCTTC.